These T cell receptor beta chains were read from a single sample in a study of preoperative IRX-2 immunotherapy in early breast cancer. Assay used: immunoSEQ multiplex PCR; TCRdb lists only in-frame clones, some missing. The sample has 25,000 or so clones; approximately 96% are singletons. The input for sequencing was tumor tissue, taken after IRX-2 immunotherapy. Receptor source: a human donor with breast cancer. CDR3s include the opening cysteine and the closing phenylalanine or tryptophan. The D gene is left open where the match is weak. The listing skips clone size in some rows; elsewhere it reads once, few, many or a size class.

D gene	clone size	V gene	J gene	CDR3 protein
.	.	TRBV20-1	TRBJ2-7	CSAESSYEQYF
TRBD1	once	TRBV5-6	TRBJ2-7	CASSILDRVGPYEQYF
TRBD2	.	TRBV11-3	TRBJ2-1	CASSFSGGHNEQFF
.	.	TRBV18	TRBJ2-7	CASSPNGRTEQYF
.	once	TRBV30	TRBJ2-7	CAWSPRYEQYF
.	.	TRBV4-2	TRBJ2-7	CASSQGAAAYEQYF
.	.	TRBV7-6	TRBJ1-3	CASSFGQGPGNTIYF
.	.	TRBV7-7	TRBJ2-5	CASSLQNLQETQYF
.	.	TRBV15	TRBJ2-4	CATSRDIGVLAKNIQYF
TRBD1	.	TRBV6-5	TRBJ1-2	CASSLGTVYGYTF
.	.	TRBV9	TRBJ2-3	CASSHRVIRGDTQYF
TRBD2	once	TRBV29-1	TRBJ2-1	CSVDLLAGGDNEQFF
.	.	TRBV9	.	CASSVGTGISYEQYF
.	.	TRBV5-4	TRBJ2-7	CASSLEVNRAYEQYF
TRBD1	.	TRBV10-1	TRBJ1-2	CASSQDRGGYGYTF
.	.	TRBV7-6	TRBJ2-2	CASSPTVSLNTGELFF
.	.	TRBV5-1	TRBJ1-1	CASSVTESTEAFF
.	.	TRBV28	TRBJ1-5	CASSLYGANQPQHF
.	.	TRBV6-4	TRBJ2-4	CAIERIAKNIQYF
TRBD2	once	TRBV15	TRBJ2-1	CATRYSSSGQRGEQFF
.	.	TRBV5-4	TRBJ1-2	CASSPDGDYGYTF
TRBD2	.	TRBV30	TRBJ2-1	CAYIAGASYNEQFF
.	.	TRBV5-1	TRBJ2-7	CASSLADSSYEQYF
TRBD1	.	TRBV30	TRBJ1-1	CAWDRGQENTEAFF
.	.	TRBV7-9	TRBJ1-3	CASNPSSGPLSGNTIYF
.	.	TRBV9	TRBJ2-3	CASSFRLGGRGPDTQYF
.	once	TRBV6-5	TRBJ1-3	CASGRNTIYF
TRBD1	.	TRBV6-5	TRBJ2-1	CASSLGTGGSNEQFF
TRBD1	.	TRBV18	TRBJ2-1	CASSPGQGLDEQFF
TRBD1	few	TRBV6-1	TRBJ1-6	CASSGTGEWNSPLHF
TRBD2	.	TRBV5-4	TRBJ2-1	CASSLSRAGGWFF
.	once	TRBV30	TRBJ1-6	CAWIRTGNNSPLHF
.	.	TRBV30	TRBJ1-4	CAWSEQPIRTNEKLFF
TRBD2	.	TRBV14	TRBJ2-1	CASSRNLAGFEQFF
.	once	TRBV15	TRBJ1-3	CATSRVSSGNTIYF
TRBD2	.	TRBV9	TRBJ2-1	CASSVTSGTLANEQFF
TRBD1	.	TRBV5-1	TRBJ2-5	CASSSQGDQETQYF
.	.	TRBV11-3	TRBJ2-3	CASSYRDSADTQYF
TRBD2	.	TRBV6-6	TRBJ2-3	CASSGYSGGASDTQYF
.	.	TRBV7-3	TRBJ2-5	CASSLTGSQGETQYF
.	.	TRBV11-2	TRBJ2-7	CASRQTAYEQYF
.	.	TRBV6-5	TRBJ2-7	CASSYSAGPYEQYF
TRBD1	.	TRBV5-1	TRBJ2-7	CASNPQGAYEQYF
TRBD2	.	TRBV5-1	TRBJ2-1	CASSLAGSGAYNEQFF
.	.	TRBV5-1	TRBJ2-3	CASSADTDTQYF
TRBD2	.	TRBV9	TRBJ2-1	CASSVETSGGYNEQFF
.	.	TRBV7-3	TRBJ1-5	CASSSVENQPQHF
.	.	TRBV5-1	TRBJ1-1	CASSLSLVTEAFF